The T cell receptor beta chain described here comes from a study of identical twins listed by TCRdb under 2016. As for the study more broadly: To test whether fetal clonotypes persist, the study used deep sequencing on TCR alpha and beta repertoires from monozygotic twins, unrelated adults of various ages, and cord blood. Replicate twin experiments were performed at different times using different library preparation protocols to rule out contamination.

Every donor was a healthy Caucasian. The twin cohort consisted of three pairs of female monozygotic twins, all aged 18 to 29 years. Positive isolation kits from Invitrogen were used to isolate CD4+ and CD8+ T cell populations. Taken from cysteine to phenylalanine, the CDR3 has 12 residues. Kept here is only the CDR3 DNA, which spans 36 bases and is read in frame from base 1. V is clipped by 6 bases and J by 9 bases, and the sequence between their germline boundaries is 12 bases long. The table lists this clonotype with many counts. The antigen it recognizes is unknown. No clone much larger than this one lies a single base away; base qualities are absent. What the work shows at the level of the full study, not this receptor alone: Invariant T cells such as MAIT and iNKT could partly confound zero-insertion analyses, although diverse VJ usage argued against such confounding for most clonotypes. The excess sharing between twins in beta out-of-frame sequences was weaker because fewer shared sequences reduced the signal-to-noise ratio. In monozygotic twins, out-of-frame TCR alpha sharing was systematically underestimated by recombination models, although the models agreed with sharing between unrelated individuals. Compared with coincidental sharing between unrelated individuals, an excess of low generation-probability sequences was observed among out-of-frame TCR alpha sequences shared between twins. Because the same donors could not be followed over many years, conclusions were based on cross-sectional statistical analysis. Abundant cord blood beta clonotypes carried fewer insertions; young adult naive repertoires showed a weaker similar trend, while memory repertoires showed none.

Library construction relied on 5' RACE. Instrument used: Illumina HiSeq 2000. A universal primer binding site was introduced by template switching, and a unique molecular identifier was present in the final cDNA, enabling accurate counting of TCR cDNA molecules. Specific primers in the conserved constant-segment region were used to synthesize first-strand cDNA for the TCR alpha and beta chains. To control for contamination, every cDNA library was double barcoded, receiving both a SMART-Mk sample barcode and Illumina barcodes. TruSeq adapter sequences along with Illumina sample barcodes were introduced in two successive PCR steps. TCR alpha and beta cDNA libraries were sequenced on the Illumina HiSeq platform with custom primers. In the source study's methods: Unique molecular identifiers were extracted from raw reads with MiGEC, and CDR3 positions were determined with MiXCR. For each individual, recombination models were inferred using an EM algorithm with the repgenHMM and IGoR tools. Shared clonotypes were analyzed with the tcR package in R, and sharing was normalized by the product of cloneset sizes. To study raw recombination without the effects of thymic and clonal selection, out-of-frame nonproductive sequences were analyzed. TCRdb applied fastp at Q25 and MiXCR to the public reads, then kept only in-frame beta chains. Under each unique CDR3 protein, matching rows form one entry showing the most common genes and DNA. TCRdb's processing, not the authors' own work, is the source of the V and J calls. The sample yields 250,000 or so distinct CDR3 sequences; approximately 6.8% were counted once. The biggest ten clones account for under 6% of the sample.

The same specimen was also included in a second study, on yellow fever vaccine responses in identical twins. As that second paper reports: According to the authors, the vaccine-induced T cell response in identical twins seemed to be partly convergent and partly specific to each individual. In identical twins, the study followed T cell clones that responded to the vaccine with precision.

The chain links TRBV12-3 or TRBV12-4 with TRBJ2-1; the D gene cannot be resolved reliably. This clonotype was sampled from a woman aged 18-29 years in good health. The sequenced sample was CD8+ T cells sorted from blood. Read as DNA, the sequence is TGTGCCAGCAGCCAAGGTGGTACTGAGCAGTTCTTC. This sequence encodes CASSQGGTEQFF.